A selection of T cell receptor beta chains follows, all from one sample in a study of early T cells in non-severe SARS-CoV-2 infection. In TCRdb, the 5' RACE reads were re-called with MiXCR into one record per CDR3 protein. The repertoire holds 75,000 to 90,000 distinct CDR3 sequences, roughly 13% seen once, with 0.95% to 1.3% in the top ten. The material sequenced was whole blood. These receptors originate from an adult who was a healthcare worker with PCR-confirmed SARS-CoV-2 infection or an uninfected control (not recorded which). CDR3s include the opening cysteine and the closing phenylalanine or tryptophan. The D gene is left open where the match is weak. Where a row states a size, it is once, few, many or the class of an expanded clone; other rows omit it.

NA	TRBV5-1	TRBJ1-1	NA	TGCGCCAGCAGCTTTGGTGGCGGCACTGAAGCTTTCTTT	CASSFGGGTEAFF
once	TRBV24-1	TRBJ2-1	TRBD2	TGTGCCACCAGTGACCAACCAGGAGCGGGGTTTTACAATGAGCAGTTCTTC	CATSDQPGAGFYNEQFF
many	TRBV4-3	TRBJ2-1	NA	TGCGCCAGCAGCCAAGCTCCGGGGGAATGGAATGAGCAGTTCTTC	CASSQAPGEWNEQFF
NA	TRBV4-1	TRBJ2-1	TRBD2	TGCGCCAGCAGCCGGGAGGGCCGGTACAATGAGCAGTTCTTC	CASSREGRYNEQFF
many	TRBV7-2	TRBJ2-3	NA	TGTGCCAGCAGCCCGAACACAGATACGCAGTATTTT	CASSPNTDTQYF
many	TRBV30	TRBJ1-2	NA	TGTGCCTGGAACACGGAGCTAAACTATGGCTACACCTTC	CAWNTELNYGYTF
NA	TRBV7-2	TRBJ2-1	TRBD1	TGTGCCAGCAGCTTTACCCGGGACAGTCACAATGAGCAGTTCTTC	CASSFTRDSHNEQFF
many	TRBV3-1	TRBJ2-1	TRBD2	TGTGCCAGCAGCCAAGATCGCGCGGGGGGCCTCTACAATGAGCAGTTCTTC	CASSQDRAGGLYNEQFF
few	TRBV12-5	TRBJ2-7	TRBD2	TGTGCTAGTGGTGCCGGGACTAGGAATTACGAGCAGTACTTC	CASGAGTRNYEQYF
many	TRBV19	TRBJ2-6	NA	TGTGCCAGTAGCCCGACAGCAATCTCTGGGGCCAACGTCCTGACTTTC	CASSPTAISGANVLTF
many	TRBV7-2	TRBJ1-1	NA	TGTGCCAGCAGCTTGGAGTGGGGGCGGGACACTGAAGCTTTCTTT	CASSLEWGRDTEAFF
NA	TRBV7-9	TRBJ2-7	TRBD2	TGTGCCAGCAGCTTAGGTCCTAGCGGGGCTACTTCCTACGAGCAGTACTTC	CASSLGPSGATSYEQYF
many	TRBV6-2/TRBV6-3	TRBJ2-5	TRBD1	TGTGCCAGCAGTTACGGGACAGAGGCCTGGGAGACCCAGTACTTC	CASSYGTEAWETQYF
NA	TRBV30	TRBJ1-5	NA	TGTGCCTGGGGGGAGGGTAGCAATCAGCCCCAGCATTTT	CAWGEGSNQPQHF
NA	TRBV12-3/TRBV12-4	TRBJ2-1	TRBD2	TGTGCCAGCAGCGAGTCCTCGCGGGGGGTGGGAAATGAGCAGTTCTTC	CASSESSRGVGNEQFF
few	TRBV7-2	TRBJ2-2	NA	TGTGCCAGCAGCAAGTGGGGTCTACCCGGGGAGCTGTTTTTT	CASSKWGLPGELFF
few	TRBV2	TRBJ1-6	NA	TGTGCCAGCATTTATGACGGAGCCTATAATTCACCCCTCCACTTT	CASIYDGAYNSPLHF
many	TRBV11-2	TRBJ1-1	NA	TGTGCCAGCAGCTTAACTGAGAACACTGAAGCTTTCTTT	CASSLTENTEAFF
many	TRBV19	TRBJ2-7	NA	TGTGCCAGTAACCCCGGGCAGGGAGGCTACGAGCAGTACTTC	CASNPGQGGYEQYF
NA	TRBV20-1	TRBJ2-2	TRBD1	TGCAGTGCTAGAGATTCGGACAGGGTTGGAACCGGGGAGCTGTTTTTT	CSARDSDRVGTGELFF
many	TRBV12-3/TRBV12-4	TRBJ2-7	NA	TGTGCCAGCAGTACACAGACCTACGAGCAGTACTTC	CASSTQTYEQYF
NA	TRBV19	TRBJ2-1	NA	TGTGCCAGTAGTATAAGCGAAGTACGCTCCTACAATGAGCAGTTCTTC	CASSISEVRSYNEQFF
few	TRBV4-3	TRBJ2-5	TRBD2	TGCGCCAGCAGCCGTATAGCGGGAGTAGAGACCCAGTACTTC	CASSRIAGVETQYF